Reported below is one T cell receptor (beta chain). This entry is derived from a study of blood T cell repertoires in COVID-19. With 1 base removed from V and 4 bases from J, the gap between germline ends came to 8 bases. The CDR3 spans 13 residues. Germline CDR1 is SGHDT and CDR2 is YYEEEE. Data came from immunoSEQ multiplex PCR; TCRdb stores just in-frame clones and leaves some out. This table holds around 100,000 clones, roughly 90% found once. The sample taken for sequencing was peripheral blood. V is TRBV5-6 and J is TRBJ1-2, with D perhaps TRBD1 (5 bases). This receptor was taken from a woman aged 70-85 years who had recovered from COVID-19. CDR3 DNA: TGTGCCAGCAGCTTGCAGGGTGGCTATGGCTACACCTTC. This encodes CASSLQGGYGYTF.